These T cell receptor beta chains were read from a single sample in a study of post-analysis software for immune sequencing data. TCRdb recomputed calls from the PCR reads with MiXCR, one row per CDR3 protein. The repertoire holds about 400,000 distinct CDR3 sequences, with 30% to 45% as singletons. Specimen: blood. The receptor set was obtained from a girl aged 5-17 years with multiple sclerosis. CDR3s include the opening cysteine and the closing phenylalanine or tryptophan. The D gene is left open where the match is weak. Size is omitted from some rows. Given values are once, few, many or a class for expanded clones.

CDR3 length: 14; D gene: TRBD2; V gene: TRBV20-1; clone size: -; J gene: TRBJ2-7; CDR3 DNA: TGCAGTGCTGGCACTAGCGGGGCCTCCTACGAGCAGTACTTC; CDR3 protein: CSAGTSGASYEQYF
CDR3 length: 15; D gene: TRBD1; V gene: TRBV29-1; clone size: -; J gene: TRBJ2-5; CDR3 DNA: TGCAGCGTTGGACAGGGGGCGTCACTCCAAGAGACCCAGTACTTC; CDR3 protein: CSVGQGASLQETQYF
CDR3 length: 14; D gene: -; V gene: TRBV24-1; clone size: few; J gene: TRBJ1-1; CDR3 DNA: TGTGCCACCAGTCGACGGAGTCTGAACACTGAAGCTTTCTTT; CDR3 protein: CATSRRSLNTEAFF
CDR3 length: 14; D gene: -; V gene: TRBV12-3/TRBV12-4; clone size: -; J gene: TRBJ2-3; CDR3 DNA: TGTGCCAGCAGCCGACTAGGGGAGACAGATACGCAGTATTTT; CDR3 protein: CASSRLGETDTQYF
CDR3 length: 14; D gene: -; V gene: TRBV9; clone size: -; J gene: TRBJ1-2; CDR3 DNA: TGTGCCAGCAGCGTAGAAGAGGGGGAATATGGCTACACCTTC; CDR3 protein: CASSVEEGEYGYTF
CDR3 length: 16; D gene: -; V gene: TRBV6-5; clone size: few; J gene: TRBJ2-6; CDR3 DNA: TGTGCCAGCAGTTACTCGGGGTTCTCTGGGGCCAACGTCCTGACTTTC; CDR3 protein: CASSYSGFSGANVLTF
CDR3 length: 13; D gene: -; V gene: TRBV6-6; clone size: -; J gene: TRBJ1-5; CDR3 DNA: TGTGCCACCACCCCGGGGGCAAATCAGCCCCAGCATTTT; CDR3 protein: CATTPGANQPQHF
CDR3 length: 16; D gene: TRBD2; V gene: TRBV5-1; clone size: few; J gene: TRBJ2-1; CDR3 DNA: TGCGCCAGCAGCTTGCCGAGACTAGCAACCTACAATGAGCAGTTCTTC; CDR3 protein: CASSLPRLATYNEQFF
CDR3 length: 13; D gene: TRBD1; V gene: TRBV6-4; clone size: -; J gene: TRBJ2-3; CDR3 DNA: TGTGCCAGCAGTGATCAGACAGGGGGCGCGCAGTATTTT; CDR3 protein: CASSDQTGGAQYF
CDR3 length: 18; D gene: -; V gene: TRBV11-1; clone size: few; J gene: TRBJ2-7; CDR3 DNA: TGTGCCAGCAGCTTAGAACTGGGATTTCGGACTCGGTCCTACGAGCAGTACTTC; CDR3 protein: CASSLELGFRTRSYEQYF
CDR3 length: 17; D gene: TRBD2; V gene: TRBV6-1; clone size: -; J gene: TRBJ2-1; CDR3 DNA: TGTGCCAGCAGTGAAAGAACTAGCGGGGGGTCCTACAATGAGCAGTTCTTC; CDR3 protein: CASSERTSGGSYNEQFF
CDR3 length: 11; D gene: -; V gene: TRBV2; clone size: few; J gene: TRBJ2-7; CDR3 DNA: TGTGCCAGCAAGGGGTCCTACGAGCAGTACTTC; CDR3 protein: CASKGSYEQYF
CDR3 length: 13; D gene: -; V gene: TRBV27; clone size: -; J gene: TRBJ1-5; CDR3 DNA: TGTGCCAGCAGTCCATACAGCTTTCAGCCCCAGCATTTT; CDR3 protein: CASSPYSFQPQHF
CDR3 length: 16; D gene: TRBD2; V gene: TRBV15; clone size: -; J gene: TRBJ2-3; CDR3 DNA: TGTGCCACCAGCAGAGATCAAGGGGAGGGGACAGATACGCAGTATTTT; CDR3 protein: CATSRDQGEGTDTQYF
CDR3 length: 15; D gene: TRBD1; V gene: TRBV6-2/TRBV6-3; clone size: -; J gene: TRBJ2-6; CDR3 DNA: TGTGCCAGCAATTCAGGGGGCTCTGGGGCCAACGTCCTGACTTTC; CDR3 protein: CASNSGGSGANVLTF
CDR3 length: 13; D gene: TRBD1; V gene: TRBV12-3/TRBV12-4; clone size: -; J gene: TRBJ2-7; CDR3 DNA: TGTGCCAGCAGTACCGGCAGGGGGTACGAGCAGTACTTC; CDR3 protein: CASSTGRGYEQYF
CDR3 length: 15; D gene: -; V gene: TRBV6-5; clone size: -; J gene: TRBJ1-6; CDR3 DNA: TGTGCCAGCAGTTACGACCCCTCGGGGGGTTCACCCCTCCACTTT; CDR3 protein: CASSYDPSGGSPLHF
CDR3 length: 16; D gene: TRBD2; V gene: TRBV12-3/TRBV12-4; clone size: -; J gene: TRBJ2-4; CDR3 DNA: TGTGCCAGCAGTTTAAGGTTAGCGGGGTCCGGAAACATTCAGTACTTC; CDR3 protein: CASSLRLAGSGNIQYF